This is a list of T cell receptor beta chains from one sample in a study of T cells in narcolepsy. The table came from immunoSEQ multiplex PCR; TCRdb's copy has only in-frame clones and leaves some out. This sample yields about 41,000 clones, of which approximately 89% are seen a single time; roughly 1.2% belongs to the top ten. Sequencing was carried out using CD45RA- memory CD4+ T cells from PBMCs. These receptors were collected from a human donor with narcolepsy. Both conserved end residues are part of each CDR3. A D gene is named only where the DNA matches it firmly. Clone size is not always given. Where it is, it says once, few, many or a class for expanded clones.

j_call d_call v_call clone_size cdr3_aa cdr3_nt
TRBJ2-1 NA TRBV5-6 NA CASSLRGSGNEQFF TGTGCCAGCAGCTTGAGGGGGTCCGGCAATGAGCAGTTCTTC
TRBJ2-3 TRBD2 TRBV7-2 NA CASSSPGLAGGDTQYF TGTGCCAGCAGCTCTCCCGGACTAGCCGGGGGAGATACGCAGTATTTT
TRBJ2-3 TRBD1 TRBV10-1 NA CASSPEGGPHATQYF TGCGCCAGCAGCCCAGAAGGGGGCCCCCACGCTACGCAGTATTTT
TRBJ2-7 TRBD2 TRBV6-6 NA CASRAGLLGPEQYF TGTGCCAGCAGAGCGGGACTGCTGGGCCCAGAGCAGTACTTC
TRBJ1-1 NA TRBV18 NA CASSPPGTGPGTEAFF TGTGCCAGCTCACCACCCGGAACAGGGCCGGGAACTGAAGCTTTCTTT
TRBJ2-7 NA TRBV21-1 NA CASRRVNHSYEQYF TGTGCCAGCAGACGGGTGAACCATTCCTACGAGCAGTACTTC
TRBJ1-5 TRBD1 TRBV19 NA CASSGTGGNQPQHF TGTGCCAGTAGTGGGACAGGGGGCAATCAGCCCCAGCATTTT
TRBJ1-2 NA TRBV6-6 NA CASSYSRPGRDYGYTF TGTGCCAGCAGTTACTCGAGACCAGGGCGCGACTATGGCTACACCTTC
TRBJ2-1 TRBD2 TRBV2 NA CASRLAGVRTEQFF TGTGCCAGCAGACTAGCGGGGGTCCGTACTGAGCAGTTCTTC
TRBJ1-2 NA TRBV5-1 few CASSPGPHYGYTF TGCGCCAGCAGCCCTGGGCCACACTATGGCTACACCTTC
TRBJ1-4 NA TRBV6-1 NA CASTQGSNEKLFF TGTGCCAGCACCCAGGGAAGCAATGAAAAACTGTTTTTT
TRBJ2-1 TRBD2 TRBV23-1 NA CASSRPPISGRAQVRQFF TGCGCCAGCAGTCGCCCCCCCATTAGCGGGAGGGCGCAAGTAAGGCAGTTCTTC
TRBJ1-1 TRBD1 TRBV19 NA CASSSTGTVMNTEAFF TGTGCCAGTAGTTCCACCGGGACAGTCATGAACACTGAAGCTTTCTTT
TRBJ2-7 NA TRBV9 NA CASSVGQVGYEQYF TGTGCCAGCAGCGTAGGGCAGGTGGGCTACGAGCAGTACTTC
TRBJ2-5 NA TRBV7-6 NA CASSQGSGQETQYF TGTGCCAGCAGCCAGGGAAGCGGTCAAGAGACCCAGTACTTC
TRBJ2-5 NA TRBV19 NA CASIGGSQETQYF TGTGCCAGTATTGGGGGATCCCAAGAGACCCAGTACTTC
TRBJ2-3 NA TRBV7-9 NA CASSLATPGQADTQYF TGTGCCAGCAGCTTAGCAACTCCCGGGCAGGCCGATACGCAGTATTTT
TRBJ2-1 NA TRBV18 NA CASSRERVGGRFLSSYNEQFF TGTGCCAGCTCACGCGAGAGGGTCGGGGGGCGATTTTTGAGCTCCTACAATGAGCAGTTCTTC
TRBJ2-7 TRBD2 TRBV6-1 NA CTHGQSGAYEQYF TGTACCCACGGCCAGAGCGGGGCCTACGAGCAGTACTTC
TRBJ1-6 NA TRBV4-3 NA CASSQAGTNSPLHF TGCGCCAGCAGCCAAGCGGGGACTAATTCACCCCTCCACTTT
TRBJ2-7 TRBD1 TRBV6-5 NA CASSTGTGATEQYF TGTGCCAGCAGTACCGGGACAGGGGCGACCGAGCAGTACTTC
TRBJ2-5 TRBD2 TRBV5-8 NA CASSLNGRGVGFETQYF TGTGCCAGCAGCTTAAACGGCCGGGGGGTCGGATTTGAGACCCAGTACTTC
TRBJ2-2 NA TRBV7-3 NA CASSLGIAGELFF TGTGCCAGCAGCTTGGGGATCGCCGGGGAGCTGTTTTTT
TRBJ1-3 NA TRBV6-5 NA CASRRTESSGNTIYF TGTGCCAGCAGAAGGACAGAAAGCTCTGGAAACACCATATATTTT
TRBJ2-7 NA TRBV5-3 NA CARSLALGIRTNAYEQYF TGTGCCAGAAGCTTGGCCCTGGGGATTAGGACAAATGCCTACGAGCAGTACTTC
TRBJ1-6 NA TRBV10-2 NA CASSESRGAISSPLHF TGCGCCAGCAGTGAGTCGAGGGGGGCGATAAGTTCACCCCTCCACTTT